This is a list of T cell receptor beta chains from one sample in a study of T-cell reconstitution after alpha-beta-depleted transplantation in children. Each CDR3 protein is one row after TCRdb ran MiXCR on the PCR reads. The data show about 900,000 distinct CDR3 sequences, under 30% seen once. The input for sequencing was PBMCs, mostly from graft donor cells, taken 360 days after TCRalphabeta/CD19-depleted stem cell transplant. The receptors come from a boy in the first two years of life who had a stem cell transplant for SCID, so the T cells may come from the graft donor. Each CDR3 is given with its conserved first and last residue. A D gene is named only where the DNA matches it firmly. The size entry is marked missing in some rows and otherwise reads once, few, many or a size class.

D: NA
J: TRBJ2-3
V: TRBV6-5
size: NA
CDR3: CASSYRTGTDTQYF
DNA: TGTGCCAGCAGTTACAGAACAGGAACAGATACGCAGTATTTT

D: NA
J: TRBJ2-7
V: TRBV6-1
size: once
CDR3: CASSTSGTVTYEQYF
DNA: TGTGCCAGCAGTACCTCCGGGACGGTTACCTACGAGCAGTACTTC

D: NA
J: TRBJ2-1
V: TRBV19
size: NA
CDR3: CASSRMERNSYNEQFF
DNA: TGTGCCAGTAGTAGGATGGAACGGAACTCCTACAATGAGCAGTTCTTC

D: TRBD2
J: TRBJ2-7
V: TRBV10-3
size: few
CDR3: CAISPSGGYEQYF
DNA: TGTGCCATCAGTCCATCGGGGGGTTACGAGCAGTACTTC

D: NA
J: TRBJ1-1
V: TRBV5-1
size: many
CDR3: CASSLSPGRGTEAFF
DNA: TGCGCCAGCAGCTTGTCCCCGGGGCGCGGAACTGAAGCTTTCTTT

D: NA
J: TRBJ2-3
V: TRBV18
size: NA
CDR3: CASSPQKARDTDTQYF
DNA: TGTGCCAGCTCACCACAGAAGGCCCGGGACACAGATACGCAGTATTTT

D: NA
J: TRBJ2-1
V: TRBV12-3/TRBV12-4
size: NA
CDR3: CASSLSRVYNEQFF
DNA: TGTGCCAGCAGTTTAAGCCGCGTGTACAATGAGCAGTTCTTC

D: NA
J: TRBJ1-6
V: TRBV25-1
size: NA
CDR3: CASSIRGTVNSPLHF
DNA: TGTGCCAGCAGTATCCGTGGGACGGTAAATTCACCCCTCCACTTT

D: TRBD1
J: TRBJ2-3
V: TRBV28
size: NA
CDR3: CASSFPNLDRGKSTDTQYF
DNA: TGTGCCAGCAGTTTCCCAAACCTCGACAGGGGGAAAAGCACAGATACGCAGTATTTT

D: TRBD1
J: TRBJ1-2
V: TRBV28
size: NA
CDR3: CASSLSGGKRDDGYTF
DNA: TGTGCCAGCAGTTTATCAGGGGGCAAGAGAGATGATGGCTACACCTTC

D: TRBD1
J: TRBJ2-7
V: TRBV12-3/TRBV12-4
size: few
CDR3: CASSLRTGNRGEQYF
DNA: TGTGCCAGCAGTTTGAGGACAGGGAATAGAGGCGAGCAGTACTTC

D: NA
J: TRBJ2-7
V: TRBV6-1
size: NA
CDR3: CASRLTDGGGYEQYF
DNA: TGTGCCAGCAGACTCACGGACGGGGGCGGCTACGAGCAGTACTTC

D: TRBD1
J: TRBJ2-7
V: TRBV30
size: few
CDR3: CAWSQRRGGRTYEQYF
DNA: TGTGCCTGGAGCCAACGGAGAGGGGGCCGTACCTACGAGCAGTACTTC

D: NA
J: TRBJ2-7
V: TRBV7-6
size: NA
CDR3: CASSSSWSHYEQYF
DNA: TGTGCCAGCAGCTCCTCGTGGAGCCACTACGAGCAGTACTTC

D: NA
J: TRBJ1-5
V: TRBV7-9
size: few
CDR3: CASSLARWGLGDQPQHF
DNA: TGTGCCAGCAGCTTAGCGCGTTGGGGCCTTGGGGATCAGCCCCAGCATTTT

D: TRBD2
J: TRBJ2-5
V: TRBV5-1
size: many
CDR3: CASSLGLAGWGETQYF
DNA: TGCGCCAGCAGCTTGGGACTAGCGGGGTGGGGAGAGACCCAGTACTTC

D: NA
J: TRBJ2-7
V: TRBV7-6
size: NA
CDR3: CASSFSGGSGEQYF
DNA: TGTGCCAGCAGCTTTTCTGGGGGTTCGGGCGAGCAGTACTTC